A single sample is the source of the 2 T cell receptor beta chains below, sequenced in a study of T cells in women clearing cervical HPV infection. Data came from immunoSEQ multiplex PCR; TCRdb stores just in-frame clones and leaves some out. The specimen's table records about 48,000 clones. Sequencing used blood buffy coat. The receptor set was obtained from a woman between 18 and 69 years old with a cervical HPV16 infection that either progressed to CIN3+ or cleared (not recorded which).

Of note for this clone: The read terminates 3 residues before the CDR3 end, so the remaining end is supplied by the germline J gene. The chain uses TRBV11-2 and TRBJ2-1; 12 nucleotides match TRBD1. The CDR3 loop spans 14 amino acids. Germline CDR1 SGHAT, CDR2 FQNNGV. V lost 4 bases and J lost 9; bases outside the gene matches: 4. This chain's CDR3 is CASSWDRGPGEQFF. CDR3 DNA, as far as it was read: TGTGCCAGCAGCTGGGACAGGGGGCCGGGTGAG.

The CDR3 loop is CASSPNGQARPQHF. CDR3 DNA, as far as it was read: TGTGCCAGCAGTCCAAACGGACAGGCGCGGCCC. This chain joins TRBV11-2 and TRBJ1-5; the match to TRBD1 covers 7 bases. The read comes to an end 3 residues before the CDR3 does, leaving the germline J gene to fill in the end. Germline-derived CDR1 and CDR2 are SGHAT and FQNNGV. This CDR3 is 14 amino acids long. With 6 bases clipped from V and 9 bases from J, the junction kept 11 bases outside the gene matches. Full variable domain (missing parts from reference TRBV11-2 and TRBJ1-5): EAGVAQSPRYKIIEKRQSVAFWCNPISGHATLYWYQQILGQGPKLLIQFQNNGVVDDSQLPKDRFSAERLKGVDSTLKIQPAKLEDSAVYLCASSPNGQARPQHFGDGTRLSIL.